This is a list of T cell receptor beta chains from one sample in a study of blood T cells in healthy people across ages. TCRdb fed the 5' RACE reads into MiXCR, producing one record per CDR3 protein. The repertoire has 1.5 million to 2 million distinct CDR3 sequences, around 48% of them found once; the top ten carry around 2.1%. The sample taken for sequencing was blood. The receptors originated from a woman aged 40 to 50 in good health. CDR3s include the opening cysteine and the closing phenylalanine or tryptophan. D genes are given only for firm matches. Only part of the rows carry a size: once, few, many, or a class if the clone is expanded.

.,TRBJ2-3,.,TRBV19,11,TGTGCCAGTAGGTCTGCTCTTGAGCAGTATTTT,CASRSALEQYF
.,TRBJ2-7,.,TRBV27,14,TGTGCCAGCAGTCTCCCTCCTCCGGCCTACGAGCAGTACTTC,CASSLPPPAYEQYF
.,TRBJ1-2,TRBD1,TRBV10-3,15,TGTGCCATCAGCGACGGGACAGGGGGTAACTATGGCTACACCTTC,CAISDGTGGNYGYTF
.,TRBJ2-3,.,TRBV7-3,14,TGTGCCAGCAGCCCAGACAGGGAGGCAGATACGCAGTATTTT,CASSPDREADTQYF
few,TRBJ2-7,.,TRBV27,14,TGTGCCAGCAGTTTCGAGGTTTCTGGTTACGAGCAGTACTTC,CASSFEVSGYEQYF
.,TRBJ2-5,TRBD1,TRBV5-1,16,TGCGCCAGCAGCCACGGGGACAGGGGGACTGAAGAGACCCAGTACTTC,CASSHGDRGTEETQYF
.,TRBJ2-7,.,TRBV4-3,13,TGCGCCAGCAGCCAAGTCATCGAGGGCGAGCAGTACTTC,CASSQVIEGEQYF
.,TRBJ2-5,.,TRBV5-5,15,TGTGCCAGCAGCTTGGACCCGGGGGCCCAAGAGACCCAGTACTTC,CASSLDPGAQETQYF
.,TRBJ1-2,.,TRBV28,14,TGTGCCAGCAGTGTCGGGGAACCTAACTATGGCTACACCTTC,CASSVGEPNYGYTF
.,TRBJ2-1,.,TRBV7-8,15,TGTGCCAGCAGCTTGACAGGGAGGACCTACAATGAGCAGTTCTTC,CASSLTGRTYNEQFF
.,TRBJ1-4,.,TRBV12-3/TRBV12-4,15,TGTGCCAGCAGTTTAGGGCCCCGCAGCAATGAAAAACTGTTTTTT,CASSLGPRSNEKLFF
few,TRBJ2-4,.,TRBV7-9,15,TGTGCCAGCAGCCAGGGACAGCCGGGGGGAAACATTCAGTACTTC,CASSQGQPGGNIQYF
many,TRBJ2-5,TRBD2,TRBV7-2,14,TGTGCCAGCAGCTTAGCCGCGGGGGGGGAGACCCAGTACTTC,CASSLAAGGETQYF
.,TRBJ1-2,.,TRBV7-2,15,TGTGCCAGCAGCCCTGAGGGCGGGAGGGAGTATGGCTACACCTTC,CASSPEGGREYGYTF
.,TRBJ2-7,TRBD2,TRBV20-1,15,TGCAGTGCTCATATAAGCCTTAGCGGGGGGGTCGAGCAGTACTTC,CSAHISLSGGVEQYF
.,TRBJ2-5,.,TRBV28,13,TGTGCCAGCGGGGTAGGGGGTGAGGAGACCCAGTACTTC,CASGVGGEETQYF
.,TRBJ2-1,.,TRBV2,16,TGTGCCAGCAGAGAGGGAATAGCGGAGGGATACAATGAGCAGTTCTTC,CASREGIAEGYNEQFF
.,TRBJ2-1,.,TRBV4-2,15,TGTGCCAGCAGCCAAGACGGCGAGCGACACAATGAGCAGTTCTTC,CASSQDGERHNEQFF